A single sample gave rise to the 9 T cell receptor beta chains below, sequenced in a study of T cell changes during pregnancy in multiple sclerosis. Sequencing was performed with immunoSEQ multiplex PCR; in TCRdb, only in-frame clones are kept and a portion is missing. The table shows approximately 50,000 clones, with around 94% occurring only once. Sequences were derived from CD4+ T cells from peripheral blood mononuclear cells, sampled in the third trimester of pregnancy. These receptors all stem from a female donor with multiple sclerosis, enrolled in a pregnancy study.

The genes are TRBV27 and TRBJ2-7; 7 bases are shared with TRBD1. The CDR3 has 14 residues. V lost 5 bases to trimming and J lost 0 bases; unmatched junction nucleotides: 4. CDR1 and CDR2 (germline): MNHEY, SMNVEV (reference sequence). CDR3 sequence: CASSGGQSSYEQYF. The CDR3, as DNA: TGTGCCAGCAGTGGGGGACAGAGCTCCTACGAGCAGTACTTC.

The chain links TRBV27 to TRBJ2-7; TRBD2 might be the D (5 bases). V was pared by 5 bases and J by 0 bases, with 11 bases between. The CDR3 is 14 amino acids. In germline, CDR1 is MNHEY, CDR2 SMNVEV (reference sequence). As DNA, the CDR3 is TGTGCCAGCAGTCGGGATAGAAGCTCCTACGAGCAGTACTTC. Encoded protein: CASSRDRSSYEQYF.

The rearrangement uses TRBV19 and TRBJ2-7; 9 bases match TRBD1. Losses at the gene ends were 3 bases for V and 4 bases for J; bases not matched to a gene: 7. Germline V gene sequence: CDR1 LNHDA, CDR2 SQIVND (reference sequence). The CDR3 runs to 15 residues. CDR3 amino acids: CASSMPSGTGYEQYF. The CDR3, as DNA: TGTGCCAGTAGTATGCCCTCCGGGACAGGGTACGAGCAGTACTTC.

This sequence joins TRBV19 and TRBJ1-6, with 7 bases matching TRBD1. The germline V gene has CDR1 LNHDA and CDR2 SQIVND (reference sequence). The CDR3 sequence is 16 residues long. The trim removed 3 bases at V and 7 bases at J, leaving 9 bases unmatched. The CDR3 DNA reads TGTGCCAGTAGTATGGGGACAGCCAAGCACAATTCACCCCTCCACTTT. Translating it yields CASSMGTAKHNSPLHF.

The V gene is TRBV29-1, the J gene TRBJ2-3; weak D call: TRBD2 (5 bases). Germline CDR1 and CDR2: SQVTM and ANQGSEA. With 6 bases removed from V and 2 bases from J, the gap between germline ends came to 15 bases. The CDR3 sequence is 14 residues long. CDR3 residues: CSVRSRLITDTQYF. The CDR3 nucleotides read TGCAGCGTCAGATCACGACTAATCACAGATACGCAGTATTTT.

This clone was found a few times. The chain is built from TRBV6-5 and TRBJ1-6; D gene ambiguous. The CDR3 extends over 16 amino acids. The V end lost 2 bases, the J end lost 0 bases, and 8 bases lay between the germline ends. Looked up from germline, CDR1 is MNHEY and CDR2 is SVGAGI. CDR3 region: CASSYVGSSYNSPLHF. The CDR3 DNA follows: TGTGCCAGCAGTTACGTTGGCAGCTCCTATAATTCACCCCTCCACTTT.

The V call is TRBV28, the J call TRBJ1-1; TRBD1 might be the D (6 bases). The CDR3 has 18 amino acids. The ends were cut back, 6 bases at V and 1 base at J, with 24 bases in the middle. Germline V gives CDR1 MDHEN, CDR2 SYDVKM. The chain's CDR3 is CASSQRFNNRAKNTEAFF. The CDR3 region has the DNA TGTGCCAGCAGCCAACGATTTAATAACAGGGCGAAGAACACTGAAGCTTTCTTT.

The gene calls are TRBV20-1 and TRBJ2-2; tentative D call: TRBD2 (5 bases). Germline values: CDR1 DFQATT, CDR2 SNEGSKA (reference sequence). Trimming removed 5 bases at V and 7 bases at J, with 8 bases between. The CDR3 has 11 amino acids. CDR3 in amino acids: CSAQEVGELFF. The CDR3 DNA is TGCAGTGCTCAGGAGGTCGGGGAGCTGTTTTTT.

V is TRBV19 and J is TRBJ1-1; maybe TRBD1 (5 bases). Germline CDR1 LNHDA, CDR2 SQIVND (reference sequence). This CDR3 has 18 residues. The V gene lost 7 bases and the J gene lost 11 bases, with 35 bases spanning the gap. CDR3 coding DNA: TGTGCCAGTACCTCGTTTGGTTGGCAGGGTATTTTACCTCTGGAGGCTTTCTTT. This encodes CASTSFGWQGILPLEAFF.